A single sample is the source of the 15 T cell receptor beta chains below, sequenced in a study of regulatory T cells in long-lasting Graves disease. For TCR beta, libraries came from iRepertoire HTBI primers and Arm-PCR of CDR3 regions. Using its own MiXCR run on the multiplex PCR reads, TCRdb lists one record per CDR3 protein. Of 500,000 or so distinct CDR3 sequences listed, 16% were seen once; the top ten hold about 25%. Time point denoted: newly diagnosed GD, antithyroid drugs for less than 3 months. PBMCs were the source of the RNA used for TCR sequencing. These data were also filed under a second study, of T cells in Graves' hyperthyroidism and ophthalmopathy.

The sequencing here drew on peripheral blood mononuclear cells (PBMCs), taken at new diagnosis, from a patient treated with antithyroid drugs. The receptors shown here come from a woman in her forties or fifties with Graves disease.

This clonotype was counted only a few times. The rearrangement links TRBV4-1 to TRBJ2-2; the match to TRBD1 covers 7 bases. The CDR3 spans 15 residues. V gave up 2 bases and J gave up 6 bases; unmatched junction bases: 6. Germline assignment: CDR1 MGHRA and CDR2 YSYEKL. The CDR3 sequence: CASSQPGQGAGELFF. CDR3 DNA: TGCGCCAGCAGCCAACCGGGCCAGGGGGCCGGGGAGCTGTTTTTT.

The table lists this clonotype with many counts. The chain carries TRBV11-3 and TRBJ1-1, with D unclear. CDR1 SGHNT and CDR2 YENEEA come from the germline V gene. Trimming left V 0 bases short and J 4 bases short, with 9 bases between. The CDR3 sequence is 14 residues long. CDR3 nucleotides: TGTGCCAGCAGCTTAGACGGAGGGAGCACTGAAGCTTTCTTT. Translating gives CASSLDGGSTEAFF.

This clonotype was recorded a few times. This chain joins TRBV12-5 and TRBJ2-1; 11 nucleotides match TRBD2. V lost 0 bases, J lost 4 bases, and 5 bases stayed unmatched. CDR1 and CDR2 (germline): LGHNT, FRNRAP. The CDR3 contains 17 residues. CDR3 sequence (DNA): TGTGCTAGTGGTTTGGTACCGGGACTAGCGGTTTACAATGAGCAGTTCTTC. Protein sequence: CASGLVPGLAVYNEQFF.

This clonotype appeared a few times. The V and J genes are TRBV5-1 and TRBJ1-4; TRBD1 might be the D (5 bases). CDR3 length equals 15 residues. Per the germline V gene, CDR1 is SGHRS and CDR2 is YFSETQ. V lost 0 bases and J lost 7, with 13 bases in between. CDR3: CASSLEQAKGEKLFF. The DNA for the CDR3 is TGCGCCAGCAGCTTGGAACAGGCCAAGGGTGAAAAACTGTTTTTT. Based on the CDR3 plus reference TRBV5-1 and TRBJ1-4, the full variable domain is KAGVTQTPRYLIKTRGQQVTLSCSPISGHRSVSWYQQTPGQGLQFLFEYFSETQRNKGNFPGRFSGRQFSNSRSEMNVSTLELGDSALYLCASSLEQAKGEKLFFGSGTQLSVL.

This clonotype was counted between two and nine times. V usage is TRBV20-1 and J usage is TRBJ2-5; 11 bases line up with TRBD2. Germline V gene lookup returns CDR1 DFQATT and CDR2 SNEGSKA (reference sequence). CDR3 size: 15 residues. The V gene end was trimmed by 3 bases and the J gene end by 5 bases; junction bases not matched to a gene: 8. Here the CDR3 DNA reads TGCAGTGCTAGTAATAGCGGGGGGGCTAGTGAGACCCAGTACTTC. Translated, it gives CSASNSGGASETQYF.

This clonotype has only a few counts. The chain has TRBV12-3 or TRBV12-4 and TRBJ1-1; possible D gene TRBD1, 5 bases. There are 13 residues in the CDR3. Between the trimmed V and J ends, which lost 5 bases and 14 bases, there was a span of 21 bases. Here the CDR3 reads CASSLRDRVEGFF. Here the CDR3 DNA reads TGTGCCAGCAGTCTACGGGACCGCGTAGAAGGCTTCTTT.

The gene calls are TRBV4-1 and TRBJ1-1, with TRBD1 as a possible D gene (5 bases). Germline CDR1 MGHRA, CDR2 YSYEKL. V dropped 3 bases and J dropped 11 bases, with 19 bases sitting between them. This CDR3 is built from 14 residues. The DNA for the CDR3 is TGCGCCAGCAGCCAGCCCACAATGGCAGGGCTGGCTTTCTTT. Protein: CASSQPTMAGLAFF.

In this sample, this clonotype turned up many times. The chain employs TRBV18 and TRBJ2-7; unclear D gene. The CDR3 length is 15 residues. Trimming stripped 0 bases from V and 2 bases from J, with 11 bases between. CDR1 and CDR2 from the germline V gene are KGHSH and LQKENI. The chain's CDR3 is CASSPPSRTTYEQYF. As DNA, the CDR3 is TGTGCCAGCTCACCACCGAGCAGGACCACCTACGAGCAGTACTTC. The variable domain in full, with the rest retrieved from reference TRBV18 and TRBJ2-7, is NAGVMQNPRHLVRRRGQEARLRCSPMKGHSHVYWYRQLPEEGLKFMVYLQKENIIDESGMPKERFSAEFPKEGPSILRIQQVVRGDSAAYFCASSPPSRTTYEQYFGPGTRLTVT.

This chain uses TRBV4-1 with TRBJ2-3, with a tentative D call TRBD2 (5 bases). Germline CDR1 is MGHRA and CDR2 is YSYEKL. The CDR3 is made up of 16 amino acids. The ends were cut back, 1 base at V and 1 base at J, with 12 bases in the middle. The CDR3 here is CASSQGGASGTDTQYF. DNA of the CDR3: TGCGCCAGCAGCCAAGGGGGAGCGTCCGGCACAGATACGCAGTATTTT.

To note about this clonotype: This could be a read error, since a much larger clone is one nucleotide away. J is TRBJ1-4 and V is TRBV9, with 7 bases that match TRBD1. Trimming at V came to 8 bases and at J to 3 bases, leaving 7 bases not matched to a gene. Per the germline V gene, CDR1 is SGDLS and CDR2 is YYNGEE. The CDR3 has 14 amino acids. The CDR3 loop reads CARSRGTSNEKLFF. In DNA, the CDR3 is TGTGCCAGAAGCAGGGGGACGTCTAATGAAAAACTGTTTTTT.

This clonotype was found many times. The rearrangement uses TRBV2 and TRBJ1-2; D unresolved. Trimming shortened V by 1 base and J by 6 bases, and 12 bases separated the two germline ends. Germline CDR1 and CDR2: SNHLY and FYNNEI. The CDR3 is made up of 14 amino acids. The CDR3 DNA is TGTGCCAGCAGTGAAGTCTCGAGAACAGATGGCTACACCTTC. It is translated as CASSEVSRTDGYTF.

This clonotype was counted ten times or more. The gene calls are TRBV20-1 and TRBJ2-7; 9 bases agree with TRBD2. The V segment lost 5 bases and the J segment 4 bases; nucleotides outside the gene matches: 6. CDR1 and CDR2 (germline): DFQATT, SNEGSKA (reference sequence). This CDR3 region has 13 residues. The CDR3 loop reads CSAVSGGSYEQYF. The CDR3 coding sequence is TGCAGTGCTGTTAGCGGGGGATCATACGAGCAGTACTTC.

About this clonotype: A much bigger clone sits one base away, suggesting this may be a read error. The CDR3 DNA reads TGTGCCAGCAGTTCCCCGTCTGGGGGCGAATGGGGCTACACCTTC. Translating gives CASSSPSGGEWGYTF. The chain links TRBV28 to TRBJ1-2, with D maybe TRBD1 (6 bases). CDR1 is MDHEN, CDR2 SYDVKM, per germline. Trimming pared 4 bases from V and 8 bases from J, leaving 20 bases between. The CDR3 contains 15 residues.

A note on this clonotype: This clone may be a read error of a much larger clone one base away. The chain uses TRBV11-2 and TRBJ1-1; 8 bases match TRBD1. The CDR3 is 16 amino acids. CDR1 and CDR2 (germline): SGHAT, FQNNGV. J gave up 4 bases and V 3 bases, and 10 bases lay outside the gene matches. The DNA of the CDR3 is TGTGCCAGCAGCTTTTCCTCAGGGGGCACGAGCACTGAAGCTTTCTTT. Protein: CASSFSSGGTSTEAFF.

This clonotype was counted many times. The genes are TRBV2 and TRBJ2-7; 8 bases line up with TRBD2. The CDR3 extends over 14 amino acids. Germline-derived CDR1 and CDR2 are SNHLY and FYNNEI. V was pared by 6 bases and J by 2 bases, with 6 bases of the junction left unmatched. The chain's CDR3 is CASRRTSTTYEQYF. Written as DNA, the CDR3 is TGTGCCAGCAGGAGGACTAGCACAACCTACGAGCAGTACTTC.